A single sample gave rise to the 6 T cell receptor beta chains below, sequenced in a study of T cell responses to AZD1222 COVID-19 vaccine. Clones were read by immunoSEQ multiplex PCR, and TCRdb kept only the in-frame ones, dropping some. In the table there are some 150,000 clones, nearly 90% of which are singletons. The specimen comprised peripheral blood, sampled 28 days after the second dose of the MenACWY control vaccine. These receptor sequences come from an adult who received the MenACWY meningococcal vaccine as a control.

The table lists this clone with a count of one. The J gene is TRBJ2-3, the V gene TRBV11-3; D is unclear. The V and J ends lost 2 bases and 6 bases respectively, with 18 bases between them. Germline values: CDR1 SGHNT, CDR2 YENEEA. The CDR3 runs 16 residues. This CDR3 reads CASSLNLNFPGDTQYF. As DNA, the CDR3 is TGTGCCAGCAGCTTAAATCTCAACTTCCCCGGGGATACGCAGTATTTT.

The chain combines TRBV6-5 with TRBJ2-7, with D possibly matching TRBD1 (5 bases). This CDR3 spans 15 amino acids. The germline V gene has CDR1 MNHEY and CDR2 SVGAGI. V was shortened by 5 bases and J by 7 bases, with 21 bases between the two germline ends. CDR3 bases: TGTGCCAGCAGTCCCACAGAGACAGACCTCCGGGAGCAGTACTTC. It is translated as CASSPTETDLREQYF.

This chain connects TRBV6-5 to TRBJ1-4; no clear D. CDR3 length: 15 residues. In germline, CDR1 is MNHEY, CDR2 SVGAGI. Trimming pared 0 bases from V and 6 bases from J, leaving 11 bases between. In DNA form, the CDR3 reads TGTGCCAGCAGTTACTCGCTGGGAGTAGATGAAAAACTGTTTTTT. Translation gives CASSYSLGVDEKLFF.

The chain uses TRBV28 and TRBJ2-2; weak D call: TRBD1 (5 bases). Between the trimmed V and J ends, which lost 4 bases and 3 bases, there was a span of 9 bases. Germline V gives CDR1 MDHEN, CDR2 SYDVKM. This CDR3 spans 14 amino acids. CDR3 sequence: CASSSPGYTGELFF. CDR3 sequence (DNA): TGTGCCAGCAGTTCGCCAGGGTACACCGGGGAGCTGTTTTTT.

This clone was recorded once. The V gene is TRBV11-3, the J gene TRBJ1-1, with unresolved D. CDR3 length equals 13 residues. Trimming left V 2 bases short and J 4 bases short, with 8 bases between. Germline V CDR1 and CDR2: SGHNT, YENEEA. As DNA, the CDR3 is TGTGCCAGCAGCTTACCGGGTCTCACTGAAGCTTTCTTT. It encodes CASSLPGLTEAFF.

The V gene is TRBV12-3 or TRBV12-4, the J gene TRBJ1-1; D gene ambiguous. The CDR3 extends over 13 amino acids. V lost 4 bases and J 2 bases, leaving 8 bases between the germline ends. The CDR3 spells CASSSPANTEAFF. As DNA, the CDR3 is TGTGCCAGCAGTTCGCCCGCAAACACTGAAGCTTTCTTT.